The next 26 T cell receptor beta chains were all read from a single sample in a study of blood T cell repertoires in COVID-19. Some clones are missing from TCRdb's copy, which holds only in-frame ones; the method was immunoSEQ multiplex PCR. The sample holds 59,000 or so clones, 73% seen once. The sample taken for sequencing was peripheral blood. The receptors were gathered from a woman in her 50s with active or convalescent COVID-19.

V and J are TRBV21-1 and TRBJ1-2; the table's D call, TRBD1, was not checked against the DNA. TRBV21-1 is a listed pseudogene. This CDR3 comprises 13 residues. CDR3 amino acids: CASMRRGRYGYTF. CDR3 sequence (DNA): TGTGCCAGCATGCGCAGGGGGCGCTATGGCTACACCTTC.

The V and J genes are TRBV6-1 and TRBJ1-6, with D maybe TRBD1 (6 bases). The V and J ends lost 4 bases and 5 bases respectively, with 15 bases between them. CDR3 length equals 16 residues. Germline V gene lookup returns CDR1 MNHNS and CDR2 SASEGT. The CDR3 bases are TGTGCCAGCAGTGCCGCGCGGACAGTCGATAATTCACCCCTCCACTTT. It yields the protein CASSAARTVDNSPLHF.

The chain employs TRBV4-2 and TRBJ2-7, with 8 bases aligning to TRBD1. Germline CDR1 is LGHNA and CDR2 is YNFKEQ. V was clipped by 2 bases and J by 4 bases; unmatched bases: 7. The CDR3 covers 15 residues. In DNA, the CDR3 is TGTGCCAGCAGCCAAATAGGACAGGGCCTATACGAGCAGTACTTC. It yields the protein CASSQIGQGLYEQYF.

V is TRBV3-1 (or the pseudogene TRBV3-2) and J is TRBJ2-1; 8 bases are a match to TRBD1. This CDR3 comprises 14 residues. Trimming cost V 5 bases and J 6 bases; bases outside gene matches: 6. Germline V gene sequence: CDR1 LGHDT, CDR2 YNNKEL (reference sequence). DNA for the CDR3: TGTGCCAGCAGCGCCATTACAGGGGGCAATGAGCAGTTCTTC. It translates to CASSAITGGNEQFF.

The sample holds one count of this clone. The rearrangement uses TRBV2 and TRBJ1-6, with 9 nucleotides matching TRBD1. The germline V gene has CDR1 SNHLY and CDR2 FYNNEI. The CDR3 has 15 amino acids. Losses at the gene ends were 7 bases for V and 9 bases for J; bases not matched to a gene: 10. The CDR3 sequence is CASIEQGAQSSPLHF. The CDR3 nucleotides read TGTGCCAGCATCGAACAGGGGGCGCAGAGTTCACCCCTCCACTTT. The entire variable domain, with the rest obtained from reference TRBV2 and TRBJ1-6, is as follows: EPEVTQTPSHQVTQMGQEVILRCVPISNHLYFYWYRQILGQKVEFLVSFYNNEISEKSEIFDDQFSVERPDGSNFTLKIRSTKLEDSAMYFCASIEQGAQSSPLHFGNGTRLTVT.

CDR3 sequence: CASSLEGRGLAGGNEQYF. As DNA, the CDR3 is TGCGCCAGCAGCTTGGAGGGTAGGGGACTAGCGGGAGGGAACGAGCAGTACTTC. The chain recombines TRBV5-1 with TRBJ2-7, with 16 bases aligning to TRBD2. The CDR3 is 18 residues long. Germline V gene data show CDR1 as SGHRS and CDR2 as YFSETQ. Losses at the gene ends were 0 bases for V and 5 bases for J; bases not matched to a gene: 8.

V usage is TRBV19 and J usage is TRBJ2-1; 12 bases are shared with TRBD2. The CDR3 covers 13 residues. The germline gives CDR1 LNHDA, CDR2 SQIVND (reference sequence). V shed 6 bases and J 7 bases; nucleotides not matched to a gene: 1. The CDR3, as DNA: TGTGCCAGTAGGACTAGCGGGAGTAATGAGCAGTTCTTC. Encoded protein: CASRTSGSNEQFF.

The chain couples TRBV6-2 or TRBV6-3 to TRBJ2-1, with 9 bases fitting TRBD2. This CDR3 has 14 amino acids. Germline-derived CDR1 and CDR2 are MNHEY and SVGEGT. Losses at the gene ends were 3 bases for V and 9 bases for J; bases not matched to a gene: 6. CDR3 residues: CASSYRSGRGEQFF. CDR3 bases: TGTGCCAGCAGTTATCGTAGCGGGAGAGGTGAGCAGTTCTTC.

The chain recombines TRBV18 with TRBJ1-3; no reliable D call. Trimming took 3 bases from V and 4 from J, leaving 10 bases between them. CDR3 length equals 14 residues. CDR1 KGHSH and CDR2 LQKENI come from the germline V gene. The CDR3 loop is CASSPRERGNTIYF. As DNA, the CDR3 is TGTGCCAGCTCACCCCGGGAGAGGGGAAACACCATATATTTT.

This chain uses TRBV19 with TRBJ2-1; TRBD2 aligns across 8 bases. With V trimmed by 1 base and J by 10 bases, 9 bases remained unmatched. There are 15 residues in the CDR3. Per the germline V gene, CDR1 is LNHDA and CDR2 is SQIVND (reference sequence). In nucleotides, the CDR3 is TGTGCCAGTAGTATAGGGAGCGGGAGATCGGGGGAGCAGTTCTTC. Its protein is CASSIGSGRSGEQFF.

The CDR3 is CASSSPRGEGSPLHF. CDR3 sequence (DNA): TGTGCCAGCAGCTCCCCGAGGGGGGAGGGCTCACCCCTCCACTTT. This chain joins TRBV5-4 and TRBJ1-6; D is perhaps TRBD1 (6 bases). There are 15 residues in the CDR3. Germline V CDR1 and CDR2: SGHNT, YYREEE (reference sequence). V shed 3 bases and J shed 10 bases, with 17 bases lying between them. The entire variable domain, with the rest obtained from reference TRBV5-4 and TRBJ1-6, is as follows: ETGVTQSPTHLIKTRGQQVTLRCSSQSGHNTVSWYQQALGQGPQFIFQYYREEENGRGNFPPRFSGLQFPNYSSELNVNALELDDSALYLCASSSPRGEGSPLHFGNGTRLTVT.

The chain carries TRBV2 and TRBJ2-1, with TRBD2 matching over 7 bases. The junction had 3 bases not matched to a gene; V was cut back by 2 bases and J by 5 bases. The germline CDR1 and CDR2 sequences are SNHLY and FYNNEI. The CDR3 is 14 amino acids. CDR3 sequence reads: CASSETSENNEQFF. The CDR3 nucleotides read TGTGCCAGCAGTGAAACTAGCGAGAACAATGAGCAGTTCTTC.

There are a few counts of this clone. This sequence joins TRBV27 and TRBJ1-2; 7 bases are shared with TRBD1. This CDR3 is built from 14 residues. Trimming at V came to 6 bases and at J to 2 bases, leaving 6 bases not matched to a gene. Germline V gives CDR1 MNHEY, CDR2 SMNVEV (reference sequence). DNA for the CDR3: TGTGCCAGCAGGAATACAGGGGACAACTATGGCTACACCTTC. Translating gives CASRNTGDNYGYTF.

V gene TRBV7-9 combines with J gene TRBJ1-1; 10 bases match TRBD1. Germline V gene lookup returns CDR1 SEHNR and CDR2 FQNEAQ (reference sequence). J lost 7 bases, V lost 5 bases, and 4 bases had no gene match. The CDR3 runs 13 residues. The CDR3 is CASSLGTGVEAFF. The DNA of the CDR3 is TGTGCCAGCAGCCTAGGGACAGGGGTTGAAGCTTTCTTT.

This CDR3 reads CASSSLRSGRNADGYTF. CDR3 nucleotides: TGTGCCAGCAGCTCACTTAGGTCGGGGAGGAATGCTGATGGCTACACCTTC. The chain joins TRBV11-2 to TRBJ1-2; D call uncertain. Germline V CDR1 and CDR2: SGHAT, FQNNGV. The CDR3 runs 17 residues. V lost 4 bases, J lost 6 bases, and 24 bases lay in between.

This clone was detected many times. CDR3 loop: CATSTGTGVDEQYF. In nucleotides, the CDR3 is TGCGCCACCTCGACCGGGACAGGGGTCGACGAGCAGTACTTC. The rearrangement uses TRBV5-1 and TRBJ2-7; 10 bases match TRBD1. The CDR3 runs 14 residues. Germline trimming cut 9 bases from V and 5 bases from J; bases unmatched to any gene: 11. The V gene's germline CDR1 is SGHRS and CDR2 YFSETQ. The full variable domain, rest sourced from reference TRBV5-1 and TRBJ2-7, is KAGVTQTPRYLIKTRGQQVTLSCSPISGHRSVSWYQQTPGQGLQFLFEYFSETQRNKGNFPGRFSGRQFSNSRSEMNVSTLELGDSALYLCATSTGTGVDEQYFGPGTRLTVT.

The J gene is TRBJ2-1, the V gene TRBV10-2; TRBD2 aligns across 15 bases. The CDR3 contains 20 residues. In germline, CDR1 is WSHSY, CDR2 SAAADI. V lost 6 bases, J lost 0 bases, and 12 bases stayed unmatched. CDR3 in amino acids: CASRGRTSGRARDSYNEQFF. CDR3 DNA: TGCGCCAGCAGAGGGAGGACTAGCGGGAGGGCTCGTGACTCCTACAATGAGCAGTTCTTC.

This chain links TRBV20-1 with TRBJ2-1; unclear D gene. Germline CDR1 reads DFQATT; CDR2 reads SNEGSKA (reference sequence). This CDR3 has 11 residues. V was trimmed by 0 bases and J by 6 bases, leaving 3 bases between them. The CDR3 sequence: CSARDINEQFF. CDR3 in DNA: TGCAGTGCTAGAGATATCAATGAGCAGTTCTTC.

CDR3 nucleotide sequence: TGTGCCAGCAGCGAAACAAGGACTGGCAACAATGAGCAGTTCTTC. Its translation is CASSETRTGNNEQFF. V usage is TRBV2 and J usage is TRBJ2-1, with D tentatively TRBD2 (5 bases). V was clipped by 6 bases and J by 5 bases, with 17 bases between them. This CDR3 contains 15 residues. Germline CDR1 SNHLY, CDR2 FYNNEI.

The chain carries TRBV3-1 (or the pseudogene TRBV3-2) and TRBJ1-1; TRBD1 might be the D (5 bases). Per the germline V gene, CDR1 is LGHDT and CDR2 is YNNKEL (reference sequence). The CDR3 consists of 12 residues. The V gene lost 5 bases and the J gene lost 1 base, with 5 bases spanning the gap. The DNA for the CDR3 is TGTGCCAGCAGCGACAGGAACACTGAAGCTTTCTTT. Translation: CASSDRNTEAFF.

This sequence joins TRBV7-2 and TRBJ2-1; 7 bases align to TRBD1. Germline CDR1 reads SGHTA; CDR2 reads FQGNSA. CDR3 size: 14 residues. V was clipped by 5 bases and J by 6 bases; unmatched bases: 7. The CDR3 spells CASSQGDRFNEQFF. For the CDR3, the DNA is TGTGCCAGCAGCCAGGGGGACAGATTCAATGAGCAGTTCTTC.

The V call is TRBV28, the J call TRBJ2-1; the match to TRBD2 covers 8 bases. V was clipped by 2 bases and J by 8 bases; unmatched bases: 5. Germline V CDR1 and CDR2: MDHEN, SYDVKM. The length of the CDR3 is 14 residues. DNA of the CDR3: TGTGCCAGCAGTTTAGGGACTAGGGTTGATGAGCAGTTCTTC. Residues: CASSLGTRVDEQFF.

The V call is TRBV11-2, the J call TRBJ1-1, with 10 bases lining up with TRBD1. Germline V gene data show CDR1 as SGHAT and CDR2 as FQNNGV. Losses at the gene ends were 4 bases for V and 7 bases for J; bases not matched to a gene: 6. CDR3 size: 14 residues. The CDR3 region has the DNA TGTGCCAGCAGCTACGACGGGACAGGGGATGAAGCTTTCTTT. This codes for CASSYDGTGDEAFF. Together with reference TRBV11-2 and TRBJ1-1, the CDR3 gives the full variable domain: EAGVAQSPRYKIIEKRQSVAFWCNPISGHATLYWYQQILGQGPKLLIQFQNNGVVDDSQLPKDRFSAERLKGVDSTLKIQPAKLEDSAVYLCASSYDGTGDEAFFGQGTRLTVV.

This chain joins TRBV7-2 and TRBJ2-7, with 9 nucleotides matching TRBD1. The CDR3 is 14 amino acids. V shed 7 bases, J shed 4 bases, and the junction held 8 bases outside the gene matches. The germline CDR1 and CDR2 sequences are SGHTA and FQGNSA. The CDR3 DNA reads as TGTGCCAGCACCATTACAGGGGGCGCGTACGAGCAGTACTTC. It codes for CASTITGGAYEQYF.

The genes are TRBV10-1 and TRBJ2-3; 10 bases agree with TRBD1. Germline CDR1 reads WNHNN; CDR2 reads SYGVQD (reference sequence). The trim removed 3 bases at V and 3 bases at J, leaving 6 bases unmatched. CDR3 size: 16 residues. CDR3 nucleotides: TGCGCCAGCAGTGAACCGGGACAGGGGACGACAGATACGCAGTATTTT. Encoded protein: CASSEPGQGTTDTQYF.

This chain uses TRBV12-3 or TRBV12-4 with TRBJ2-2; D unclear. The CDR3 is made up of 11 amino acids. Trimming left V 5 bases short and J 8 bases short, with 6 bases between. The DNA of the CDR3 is TGTGCCAGCAGTCAGACAGGGGAGCTGTTTTTT. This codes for CASSQTGELFF.